The 2 T cell receptor beta chains in this list originate from one sample, sequenced in a study of blood T cell repertoires in COVID-19. Generated by immunoSEQ multiplex PCR, the TCRdb table keeps only in-frame clones and is missing some. Of about 150,000 clones in the sample, 75% to 90% were seen once. What was sequenced was peripheral blood. These receptors were collected from a woman in her thirties or forties with acute or convalescent COVID-19.

This clone appeared a single time. This chain joins TRBV11-2 and TRBJ2-7; perhaps TRBD1 as D (6 bases). The germline V gene has CDR1 SGHAT and CDR2 FQNNGV. This CDR3 has 17 residues. V was cut by 9 bases and J by 3 bases, with 27 bases left in between. This CDR3 is CASRKHPLQGQSYEQYF. CDR3 DNA: TGTGCCAGTAGAAAGCACCCCCTCCAGGGACAAAGCTACGAGCAGTACTTC.

This chain links TRBV9 with TRBJ2-7; perhaps TRBD2 as D (6 bases). The CDR3 runs to 14 residues. V gave up 4 bases and J gave up 0 bases, with 11 bases separating them. Germline V CDR1 and CDR2: SGDLS, YYNGEE. The CDR3 spells CASSLQGGSYEQYF. CDR3 DNA: TGTGCCAGCAGCTTGCAGGGAGGCTCCTACGAGCAGTACTTC.